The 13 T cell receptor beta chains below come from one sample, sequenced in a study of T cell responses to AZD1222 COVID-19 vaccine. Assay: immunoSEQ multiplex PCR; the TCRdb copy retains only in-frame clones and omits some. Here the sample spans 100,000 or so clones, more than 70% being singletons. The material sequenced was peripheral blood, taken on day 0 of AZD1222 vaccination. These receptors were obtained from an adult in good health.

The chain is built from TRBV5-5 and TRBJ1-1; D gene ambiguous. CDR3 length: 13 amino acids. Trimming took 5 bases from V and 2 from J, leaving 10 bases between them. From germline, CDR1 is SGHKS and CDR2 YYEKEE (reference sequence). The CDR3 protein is CASRVGANTEAFF. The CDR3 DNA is TGTGCCAGCAGGGTAGGAGCAAACACTGAAGCTTTCTTT.

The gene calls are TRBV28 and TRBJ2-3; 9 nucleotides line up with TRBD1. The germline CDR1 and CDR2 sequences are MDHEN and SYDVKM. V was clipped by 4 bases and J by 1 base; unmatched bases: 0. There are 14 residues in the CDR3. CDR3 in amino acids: CASSWTGGTDTQYF. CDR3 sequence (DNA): TGTGCCAGCAGTTGGACAGGGGGCACAGATACGCAGTATTTT.

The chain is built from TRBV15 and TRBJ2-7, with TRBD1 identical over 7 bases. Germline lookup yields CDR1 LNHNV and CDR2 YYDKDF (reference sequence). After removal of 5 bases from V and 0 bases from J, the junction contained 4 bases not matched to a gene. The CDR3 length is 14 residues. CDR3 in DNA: TGTGCCACCAGCGTCGACAGGGTCTCCTACGAGCAGTACTTC. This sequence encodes CATSVDRVSYEQYF.

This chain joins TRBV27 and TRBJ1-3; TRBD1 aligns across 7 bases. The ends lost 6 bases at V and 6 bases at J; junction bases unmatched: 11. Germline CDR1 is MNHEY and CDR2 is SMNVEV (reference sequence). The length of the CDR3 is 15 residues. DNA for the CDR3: TGTGCCAGCAGATCCCATGACAGGGTTGAAAACACCATATATTTT. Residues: CASRSHDRVENTIYF.

This CDR3 reads CASRPGGSSSYTF. The CDR3 coding sequence is TGTGCCAGCAGACCCGGGGGATCTTCGAGCTACACCTTC. The gene calls are TRBV2 and TRBJ1-2, with a tentative D call TRBD1 (5 bases). Trimming cost V 6 bases and J 9 bases, with 17 bases left between them. This CDR3 has 13 amino acids. Per the germline V gene, CDR1 is SNHLY and CDR2 is FYNNEI.

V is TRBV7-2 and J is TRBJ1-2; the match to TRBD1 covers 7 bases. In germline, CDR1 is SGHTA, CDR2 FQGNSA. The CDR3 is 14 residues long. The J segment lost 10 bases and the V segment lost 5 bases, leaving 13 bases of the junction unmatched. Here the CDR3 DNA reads TGTGCCAGCAGCACAGGACAGGCCAGTGGGGTCTACACCTTC. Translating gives CASSTGQASGVYTF.

CDR3 bases: TGTGCCAGCAGCGCGGCCGGGACATTCGATCAGCCCCAGCATTTT. Amino acid sequence: CASSAAGTFDQPQHF. This chain uses TRBV9 with TRBJ1-5; tentative D call: TRBD1 (6 bases). V lost 3 bases and J 5 bases, leaving 15 bases between the germline ends. The germline V gene encodes CDR1 SGDLS and CDR2 YYNGEE. The CDR3 consists of 15 residues.

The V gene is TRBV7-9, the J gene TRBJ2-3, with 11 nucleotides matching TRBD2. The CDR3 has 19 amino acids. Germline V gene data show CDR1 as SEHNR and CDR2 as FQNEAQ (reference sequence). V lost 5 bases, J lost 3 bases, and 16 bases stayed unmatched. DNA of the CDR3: TGTGCCAGCAGCCAATGGGTAGCGGGAGGGGTTCGGAGGACAGATACGCAGTATTTT. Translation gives CASSQWVAGGVRRTDTQYF.

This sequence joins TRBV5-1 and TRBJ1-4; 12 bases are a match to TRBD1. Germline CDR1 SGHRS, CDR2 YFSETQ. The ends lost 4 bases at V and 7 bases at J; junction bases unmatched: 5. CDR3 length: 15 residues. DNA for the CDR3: TGCGCCAGCAGCATAGGGACAGGGGGCATTGAAAAACTGTTTTTT. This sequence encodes CASSIGTGGIEKLFF.

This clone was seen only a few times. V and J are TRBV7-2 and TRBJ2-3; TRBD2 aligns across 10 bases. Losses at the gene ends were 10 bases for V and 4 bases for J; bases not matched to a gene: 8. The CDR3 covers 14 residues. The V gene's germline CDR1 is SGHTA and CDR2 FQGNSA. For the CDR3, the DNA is TGTGCCACCGAGCGGGGGGGCAGCGCAGATACGCAGTATTTT. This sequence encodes CATERGGSADTQYF. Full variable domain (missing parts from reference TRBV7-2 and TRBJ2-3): GAGVSQSPSNKVTEKGKDVELRCDPISGHTALYWYRQSLGQGLEFLIYFQGNSAPDKSGLPSDRFSAERTGGSVSTLTIQRTQQEDSAVYLCATERGGSADTQYFGPGTRLTVL.

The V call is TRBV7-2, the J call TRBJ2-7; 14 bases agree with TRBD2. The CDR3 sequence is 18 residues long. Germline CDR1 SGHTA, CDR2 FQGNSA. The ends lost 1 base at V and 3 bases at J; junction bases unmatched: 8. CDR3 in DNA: TGTGCCAGCAGCTTAGGGACTAGCGGGAGGAGGAGAGGCTACGAGCAGTACTTC. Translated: CASSLGTSGRRRGYEQYF.

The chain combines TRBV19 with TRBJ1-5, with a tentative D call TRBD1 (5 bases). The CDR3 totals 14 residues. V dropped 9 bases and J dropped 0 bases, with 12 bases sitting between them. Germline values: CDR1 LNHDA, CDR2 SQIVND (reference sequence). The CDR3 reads CASQDRSSNQPQHF. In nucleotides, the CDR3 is TGTGCCAGCCAAGACAGATCTAGCAATCAGCCCCAGCATTTT.

The CDR3: CASSPTSDTQYF. CDR3 in DNA: TGTGCCAGCAGTCCCACGTCAGATACGCAGTATTTT. V and J are TRBV12-3 or TRBV12-4 and TRBJ2-3; D gene ambiguous. Trimming left V 5 bases short and J 4 bases short, with 7 bases between. The CDR3 consists of 12 residues.